These T cell receptor beta chains were read from a single sample in a study of CD8 T cells in ankylosing spondylitis. TCRdb recomputed calls from the 5' RACE reads with MiXCR, one row per CDR3 protein. The sample carries around 890,000 distinct CDR3 sequences, 12% recorded once. Input material: blood, either unsorted or a sorted T cell fraction (not recorded which). Receptors were obtained from a male donor with ankylosing spondylitis. Each CDR3 is given with its conserved first and last residue. D genes are given only for firm matches.

TRBV20-1,NA,CSAQTSSYNEQFF
TRBV3-1,NA,CASSQSSVWNEQFF
TRBV20-1,NA,CSARGRDVNIQYF
TRBV21-1,NA,CASTHCTPFYGYTF
TRBV7-3,NA,CASSLNGDSTADTQYF
TRBV20-1,TRBD1,CSALRTGRAFF
TRBV20-1,NA,CRSEAGYSYEQYF
TRBV20-1,NA,CSVTRAYNEQFF
TRBV5-1,TRBD2,CASSPLAGASYNEQFF
TRBV29-1,NA,CSVMETNTEAFF
TRBV24-1,NA,CATSSEVGPTYNEQFF
TRBV7-9,TRBD2,CASSLVLQGRDIQYF
TRBV7-2,NA,CASSLVQGTYGYTF
TRBV20-1,NA,CSASRGGAKETQYF
TRBV5-1,NA,CASSSIPENYGYTF
TRBV29-1,NA,CSVEGGGVSSYNEQFF
TRBV3-1,TRBD1,CASSQRTGKSTEAFF
TRBV24-1,NA,CATSDRVSYEQYF
TRBV7-2,NA,CASSLTPGSYGYTF
TRBV12-3/TRBV12-4,NA,CASSPQWGYGYTF
TRBV20-1,TRBD2,CGLGSGGYNEQFF
TRBV29-1,NA,CSVAGLAKNIQYF
TRBV29-1,NA,CSVLGESYNEQFF
TRBV10-3,NA,CAITSSGYTTGELFF
TRBV4-3,TRBD1,CASSQILGPTGGDSPLHF
TRBV20-1,NA,CSALGSMNTEAFF
TRBV7-2,NA,CASSLSGTSTGELFF
TRBV29-1,NA,CSVDAWETQYF
TRBV4-1,NA,CASSQVYSPYEQYF
TRBV7-2,NA,CASSFPGTNYGYTF
TRBV27,TRBD1,CASADRGSYGYTF
TRBV28,NA,CASSLPPAQGDTQYF
TRBV12-3/TRBV12-4,NA,CASSLMMWPNVLTF
TRBV27,TRBD2,CASSRLAGVETQYF
TRBV7-2,TRBD1,CASSPDRGRFGEQFF
TRBV21-1,NA,CASTNRYEQYF
TRBV20-1,TRBD2,CSARVPSGRASSQYF
TRBV29-1,TRBD2,CSVGSGGPGDTQYF
TRBV20-1,NA,CSGGDSYEQYF
TRBV10-3,TRBD2,CAIKGLADNNEQFF
TRBV7-8,TRBD2,CASSLVLAADTQYF
TRBV7-9,NA,CASSPPRGHYEQYF
TRBV20-1,TRBD2,CSAQTGTSDIQYF
TRBV29-1,NA,CSVVFLAYNNEQFF
TRBV20-1,NA,CSAEPRSGPYEQYF
TRBV11-2,TRBD2,CASSTLAGERDTQYF
TRBV19,TRBD1,CASRQGKRRNQPQHF
TRBV20-1,NA,CSATARRDTEAFF